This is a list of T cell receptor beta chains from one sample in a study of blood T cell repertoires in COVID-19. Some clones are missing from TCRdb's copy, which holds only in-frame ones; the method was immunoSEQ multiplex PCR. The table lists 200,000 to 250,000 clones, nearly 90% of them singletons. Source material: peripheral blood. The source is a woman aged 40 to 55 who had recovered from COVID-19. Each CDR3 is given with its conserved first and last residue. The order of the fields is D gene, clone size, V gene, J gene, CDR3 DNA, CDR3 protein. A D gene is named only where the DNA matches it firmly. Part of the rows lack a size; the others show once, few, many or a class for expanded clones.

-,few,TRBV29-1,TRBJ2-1,TGCAGCGTTGAACCCCACGGTAGTCTGAGGGACAATGAGCAGTTCTTC,CSVEPHGSLRDNEQFF
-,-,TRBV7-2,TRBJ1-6,TGTGCCAGCAGCCCCCCCCCTAGCTCCTATAATTCACCCCTCCACTTT,CASSPPPSSYNSPLHF
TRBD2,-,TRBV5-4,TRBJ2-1,TGTGCCAGCAGCTCTGGGACTAGCGGGTACTCCTACAATGAGCAGTTCTTC,CASSSGTSGYSYNEQFF
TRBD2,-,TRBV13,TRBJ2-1,TGTGCCAGCAGCTACACTAGCGGCAGCTCCTACAATGAGCAGTTCTTC,CASSYTSGSSYNEQFF
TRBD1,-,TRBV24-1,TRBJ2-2,TGTGCCACCAGTGATGGGCGGACAGGGGACACCGGGGAGCTGTTTTTT,CATSDGRTGDTGELFF
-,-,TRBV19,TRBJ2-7,TGTGCCAGTAGTGGGACTTTCTTTTCCTACGAGCAGTACTTC,CASSGTFFSYEQYF
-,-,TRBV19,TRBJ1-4,TGTGCCAGTACCTACAGAGTTACAAATGAAAAACTGTTTTTT,CASTYRVTNEKLFF
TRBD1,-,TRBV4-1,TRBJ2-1,TGCGCCAGCAGGATCGACAGGGACTACAATGAGCAGTTCTTC,CASRIDRDYNEQFF
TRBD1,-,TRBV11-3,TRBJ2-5,TGTGCCAGCAGCCCATACAGGGGGCTCGGAGAGACCCAGTACTTC,CASSPYRGLGETQYF
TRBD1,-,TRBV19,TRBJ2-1,TGTGCCAGTAGTCCGCTGGGACAGAGCAGAGAGCAGTTCTTC,CASSPLGQSREQFF
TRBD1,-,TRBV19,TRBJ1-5,TGTGCCAGTAGTATAGAGGACAGGGAGAGCAATCAGCCCCAGCATTTT,CASSIEDRESNQPQHF
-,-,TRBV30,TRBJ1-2,TGTGCCTGGAGGTGGGGCGGTGAGGGCTACACCTTC,CAWRWGGEGYTF
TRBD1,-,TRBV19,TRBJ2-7,TGTGCCAGTAGTATAGAGATAGGGACAGGATCCTACGAGCAGTACTTC,CASSIEIGTGSYEQYF
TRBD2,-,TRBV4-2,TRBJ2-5,TGTGCCAGCAGCCAAGGCGGACTAGCGGGGATCGAGACCCAGTACTTC,CASSQGGLAGIETQYF
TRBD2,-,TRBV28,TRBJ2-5,TGTGCCAGCAGTTTAGCGGGAGGGCTTAGAGAGACCCAGTACTTC,CASSLAGGLRETQYF
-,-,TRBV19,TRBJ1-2,TGTGCCAGCAAACTATGGGATGGGGAGCCAAACTATGGCTACACCTTC,CASKLWDGEPNYGYTF
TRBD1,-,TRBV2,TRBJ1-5,TGTGCCAGCAGCAATGGACAGGTCAATCAGCCCCAGCATTTT,CASSNGQVNQPQHF
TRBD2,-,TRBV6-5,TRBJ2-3,TGTGCCAGCAGAACGGGGGGTTCTAGCACAGATACGCAGTATTTT,CASRTGGSSTDTQYF
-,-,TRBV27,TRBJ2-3,TGTGCCAGCAGTTTCGGTCTGAGCACAGATACGCAGTATTTT,CASSFGLSTDTQYF
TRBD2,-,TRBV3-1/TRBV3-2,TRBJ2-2,TGTGCCAGCAGCCAACTAGCGGCCGACCGTCCCACCGGGGAGCTGTTTTTT,CASSQLAADRPTGELFF
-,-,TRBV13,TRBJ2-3,TGTGCCAGCAGCGACCGTCGGATAGGAGCAGATACGCAGTATTTT,CASSDRRIGADTQYF
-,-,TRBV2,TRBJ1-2,TGTGCCAGCAGTGTATCGAGTCTTAACTATGGCTACACCTTC,CASSVSSLNYGYTF